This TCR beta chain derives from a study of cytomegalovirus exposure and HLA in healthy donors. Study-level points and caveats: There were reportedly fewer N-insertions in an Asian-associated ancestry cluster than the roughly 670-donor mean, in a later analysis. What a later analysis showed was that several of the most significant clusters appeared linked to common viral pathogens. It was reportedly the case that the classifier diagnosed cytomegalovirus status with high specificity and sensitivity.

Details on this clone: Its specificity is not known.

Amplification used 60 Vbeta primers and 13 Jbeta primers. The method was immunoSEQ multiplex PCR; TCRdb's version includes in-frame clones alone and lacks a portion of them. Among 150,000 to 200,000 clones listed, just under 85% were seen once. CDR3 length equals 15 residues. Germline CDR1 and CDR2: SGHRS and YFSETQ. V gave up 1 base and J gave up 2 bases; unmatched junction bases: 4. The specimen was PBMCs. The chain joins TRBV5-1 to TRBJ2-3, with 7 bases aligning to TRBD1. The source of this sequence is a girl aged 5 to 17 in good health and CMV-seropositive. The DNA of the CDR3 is TGCGCCAGCAGCTTGCGTCAGGGGGTCACAGATACGCAGTATTTT. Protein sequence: CASSLRQGVTDTQYF.